The next 29 T cell receptor beta chains were all read from a single sample in a study of spatial heterogeneity in lung cancer. TCRdb called the 5' RACE reads again in MiXCR, with one record for every CDR3 protein. The data show 40,000 to 45,000 distinct CDR3 sequences, roughly 15% seen once. Sample time point: sample taken at primary tumor resection. Sequencing was performed on PBMCs, taken at surgery. The source is a male donor with early-stage non-small cell lung cancer.

This clonotype is a singleton in its sample. The chain recombines TRBV2 with TRBJ2-7; possible D gene TRBD1, 6 bases. The CDR3 runs to 12 residues. Germline V gene sequence: CDR1 SNHLY, CDR2 FYNNEI. Trimming removed 8 bases at V and 1 base at J, with 9 bases between. The CDR3 bases are TGTGCCAGCCTCACAGGGTCCTACGAGCAGTACTTC. This translates into CASLTGSYEQYF.

This clonotype has at least ten counts. V gene TRBV10-3 combines with J gene TRBJ1-2; 7 bases align to TRBD1. This CDR3 region has 14 residues. Germline CDR1 reads ENHRY; CDR2 reads SYGVKD. V was clipped by 5 bases and J by 2 bases; unmatched bases: 5. The CDR3 sequence: CAISPGTDNYGYTF. CDR3 nucleotides: TGTGCCATCAGTCCCGGGACAGACAACTATGGCTACACCTTC.

This clonotype was counted at least ten times. The J gene is TRBJ2-3, the V gene TRBV7-2, with unresolved D. Germline-derived CDR1 and CDR2 are SGHTA and FQGNSA. Trimming pared 1 base from V and 4 bases from J, leaving 9 bases between. The CDR3 is 14 residues long. CDR3 in amino acids: CASSLGPLPDTQYF. The CDR3 bases are TGTGCCAGCAGCTTAGGACCCTTGCCAGATACGCAGTATTTT.

This clonotype has only a few counts. This sequence joins TRBV20-1 and TRBJ2-1; 9 bases line up with TRBD1. This CDR3 contains 15 residues. The germline gives CDR1 DFQATT, CDR2 SNEGSKA (reference sequence). With 5 bases clipped from V and 3 bases from J, the junction kept 8 bases outside the gene matches. DNA for the CDR3: TGCAGTGCTCGACCCGGGACAGGGTTCTACAATGAGCAGTTCTTC. The encoded protein is CSARPGTGFYNEQFF.

The chain is built from TRBV2 and TRBJ2-2, with D tentatively TRBD1 or TRBD2 (5 bases each). Germline V gene data show CDR1 as SNHLY and CDR2 as FYNNEI. The V end was cut by 5 bases, the J end by 2 bases, with 9 bases between. The CDR3 length is 14 residues. CDR3 protein: CASSWDRNTGELFF. The CDR3 nucleotides read TGTGCCAGCAGTTGGGACCGAAACACCGGGGAGCTGTTTTTT.

This clonotype showed up just a few times. The chain joins TRBV28 to TRBJ1-3; 7 bases fit TRBD1. CDR3 length: 14 residues. CDR1 is MDHEN, CDR2 SYDVKM, per germline. J lost 2 bases, V lost 5 bases, and 3 bases had no gene match. As DNA, the CDR3 is TGTGCCAGCAGTCTGACAGGGCCTGGAAACACCATATATTTT. It encodes CASSLTGPGNTIYF.

The sample holds a few counts of this clonotype. The chain combines TRBV5-1 with TRBJ2-3; D is uncertain. V was pared by 0 bases and J by 4 bases, with 3 bases between. Per the germline V gene, CDR1 is SGHRS and CDR2 is YFSETQ. This CDR3 spans 12 amino acids. Here the CDR3 reads CASSLEADTQYF. DNA of the CDR3: TGCGCCAGCAGCTTGGAGGCAGATACGCAGTATTTT. Full variable domain (outside the CDR3, taken from reference TRBV5-1 and TRBJ2-3): KAGVTQTPRYLIKTRGQQVTLSCSPISGHRSVSWYQQTPGQGLQFLFEYFSETQRNKGNFPGRFSGRQFSNSRSEMNVSTLELGDSALYLCASSLEADTQYFGPGTRLTVL.

V usage is TRBV6-5 and J usage is TRBJ1-1; D is undetermined. V was cut by 6 bases and J by 7 bases, with 15 bases left in between. From germline, CDR1 is MNHEY and CDR2 SVGAGI. This CDR3 is built from 13 residues. CDR3 sequence: CASRVDSTFEAFF. CDR3 sequence (DNA): TGTGCCAGCAGGGTAGATAGTACTTTTGAAGCTTTCTTT.

With regard to this clonotype: A read error may produce the germline difference seen at one junction end. The chain recombines TRBV7-2 with TRBJ2-1, with TRBD1 matching 8 bases. This CDR3 spans 17 amino acids. Germline CDR1 SGHTA, CDR2 FQGNSA. DNA for the CDR3: TGTGTCAGCAGCCCCGGGACAGGCCGAGGGACCTACAATGAGCAGTTCTTC. It translates to CVSSPGTGRGTYNEQFF.

This clonotype was seen many times. This sequence joins TRBV12-3 or TRBV12-4 and TRBJ2-1, with D possibly called TRBD1 or TRBD2 (5 bases each). The CDR3 is 15 residues long. The germline V and J ends were trimmed by 4 bases and 9 bases, with 19 bases remaining between them. The CDR3 DNA follows: TGTGCCAGCAGTTGGGACCTAGGGGTTTCTGGTGAGCAGTTCTTC. Translating it yields CASSWDLGVSGEQFF.

This clonotype was counted between two and nine times. This chain links TRBV28 with TRBJ2-1; TRBD2 agrees at 10 bases. Germline V CDR1 and CDR2: MDHEN, SYDVKM. The CDR3 has 15 residues. V lost 6 bases to trimming and J lost 8 bases; unmatched junction nucleotides: 10. The CDR3 DNA reads as TGTGCCAGCAGAACAACTAGCGGGATTAGGGATGAGCAGTTCTTC. It is translated as CASRTTSGIRDEQFF.

The V call is TRBV7-3, the J call TRBJ2-1; no clear D. The CDR3 is 13 residues long. CDR1 is SGHTA, CDR2 FQGTGA, per germline. V was trimmed by 2 bases and J by 6 bases, leaving 8 bases between them. The CDR3 here is CASSLVWGNEQFF. In DNA, the CDR3 is TGTGCCAGCAGCTTAGTGTGGGGCAATGAGCAGTTCTTC.

The chain recombines TRBV29-1 with TRBJ1-4; weak D call: TRBD1 (6 bases). This CDR3 is 13 amino acids long. CDR1 SQVTM and CDR2 ANQGSEA come from the germline V gene. V lost 4 bases and J lost 8, with 14 bases in between. The CDR3 region has the DNA TGCAGCGTTGGACAGGCCGTTTCCGAAAAACTGTTTTTT. Its translation: CSVGQAVSEKLFF.

This clonotype was counted between two and nine times. V usage is TRBV20-1 and J usage is TRBJ1-6; 7 bases are a match to TRBD1. Germline CDR1 and CDR2: DFQATT and SNEGSKA (reference sequence). After removal of 2 bases from V and 7 bases from J, the junction contained 11 bases not matched to a gene. CDR3 length: 16 amino acids. CDR3 sequence reads: CSARPIRGTGNSPLHF. The CDR3 DNA reads as TGCAGTGCTAGACCCATCAGGGGGACGGGGAATTCACCCCTCCACTTT.

This clonotype was detected many times. The V call is TRBV4-1, the J call TRBJ2-3; D gene unclear. The germline gives CDR1 MGHRA, CDR2 YSYEKL. The CDR3 is made up of 14 amino acids. V lost 4 bases and J 4 bases, leaving 12 bases between the germline ends. CDR3 bases: TGCGCCAGCAGCCGTGAGGTCTGGTCAGATACGCAGTATTTT. Its translation is CASSREVWSDTQYF.

This clonotype appeared many times. The rearrangement joins TRBV10-3 to TRBJ2-1, with 11 bases lining up with TRBD1. V lost 7 bases to trimming and J lost 10 bases; unmatched junction nucleotides: 9. The CDR3 runs to 14 residues. CDR1 and CDR2 from the germline V gene are ENHRY and SYGVKD. The CDR3 sequence: CAITRGQGAGEQFF. CDR3 coding DNA: TGTGCCATCACGCGAGGACAGGGGGCAGGAGAGCAGTTCTTC.

The rearrangement joins TRBV5-1 to TRBJ1-5; the D is unclear. Germline V lookup: CDR1 SGHRS, CDR2 YFSETQ. The CDR3 has 16 residues. V lost 0 bases, J lost 0 bases, and 10 bases lay in between. This CDR3 is CASSLGPENSNQPQHF. The CDR3 nucleotides are TGCGCCAGCAGCTTGGGGCCAGAGAATAGCAATCAGCCCCAGCATTTT.

This clonotype was seen ten or more times. The chain carries TRBV28 and TRBJ1-3; D not resolved. The length of the CDR3 is 15 residues. The germline CDR1 and CDR2 sequences are MDHEN and SYDVKM. V was pared by 5 bases and J by 0 bases, with 11 bases between. The CDR3 loop reads CASSPLFSSGNTIYF. Here the CDR3 DNA reads TGTGCCAGCAGTCCACTATTTAGCTCTGGAAACACCATATATTTT.

This clonotype was recorded a few times. This chain links TRBV5-6 with TRBJ1-1; D perhaps matches TRBD1 (6 bases). This CDR3 has 14 residues. The germline V gene has CDR1 SGHDT and CDR2 YYEEEE. The V gene lost 4 bases and the J gene lost 0 bases, with 10 bases spanning the gap. The CDR3 loop is CASSRTVMNTEAFF. The CDR3, as DNA: TGTGCCAGCAGCAGGACAGTTATGAACACTGAAGCTTTCTTT.

CDR3 sequence: CASSETGGDTQYF. CDR3 nucleotide sequence: TGTGCCAGCAGTGAAACCGGGGGAGATACGCAGTATTTT. The chain recombines TRBV2 with TRBJ2-3; tentatively, D is TRBD2 (6 bases). This CDR3 has 13 residues. Germline V CDR1 and CDR2: SNHLY, FYNNEI. Trimming removed 2 bases from V and 5 bases from J, with 8 bases in between.

The sample holds a few counts of this clonotype. V gene TRBV10-3 combines with J gene TRBJ1-3, with D unclear. The ends were cut back, 4 bases at V and 2 bases at J, with 6 bases in the middle. Germline assignment: CDR1 ENHRY and CDR2 SYGVKD. The CDR3 sequence is 13 residues long. This CDR3 reads CAISAGPGNTIYF. In DNA form, the CDR3 reads TGTGCCATCAGTGCAGGACCTGGAAACACCATATATTTT.

This clonotype was seen many times. The chain combines TRBV4-1 with TRBJ1-3; D is uncertain. The CDR3 spans 12 residues. Germline V CDR1 and CDR2: MGHRA, YSYEKL. With 1 base removed from V and 2 bases from J, the gap between germline ends came to 0 bases. The CDR3 protein is CASSQAGNTIYF. The CDR3 region has the DNA TGCGCCAGCAGCCAAGCTGGAAACACCATATATTTT.

This clonotype was seen ten or more times. The gene calls are TRBV27 and TRBJ2-7, with D hard to call. The CDR3 has 11 residues. The germline CDR1 and CDR2 sequences are MNHEY and SMNVEV (reference sequence). V was cut by 5 bases and J by 3 bases, with 5 bases left in between. The DNA for the CDR3 is TGTGCCAGCAGTCAGGACTACGAGCAGTACTTC. Amino acids: CASSQDYEQYF.

The sample holds a few counts of this clonotype. The chain is built from TRBV21-1 and TRBJ2-5; TRBD2, as called in the table, went unchecked against the DNA. TRBV21-1 is assigned pseudogene status. The CDR3 is made up of 12 amino acids. The CDR3 region is CATGTRQETQYF. The DNA for the CDR3 is TGTGCCACCGGGACTAGACAAGAGACCCAGTACTTC.

This clonotype occurred many times. The chain couples TRBV6-5 to TRBJ2-2; perhaps TRBD2 as D (6 bases). Germline-derived CDR1 and CDR2 are MNHEY and SVGAGI. Trimming shortened V by 7 bases and J by 5 bases, and 14 bases separated the two germline ends. This CDR3 has 14 residues. CDR3 in DNA: TGTGCCAGCACCCCCCCTCGGGGGACCGGGGAGCTGTTTTTT. It translates to CASTPPRGTGELFF.

In this sample, this clonotype turned up many times. This chain connects TRBV6-4 to TRBJ1-1; no definite D call. Germline V CDR1 and CDR2: MRHNA, SNTAGT. V was trimmed by 4 bases and J by 4 bases, leaving 10 bases between them. This CDR3 is 13 amino acids long. CDR3 coding DNA: TGTGCCAGCAGTGTTGAAGAGAGCACTGAAGCTTTCTTT. Translated, it gives CASSVEESTEAFF.

The chain employs TRBV14 and TRBJ2-3, with a tentative D call TRBD2 (5 bases). Trimming pared 1 base from V and 2 bases from J, leaving 25 bases between. Germline V lookup: CDR1 SGHDN, CDR2 FVKESK. This CDR3 has 20 amino acids. CDR3 protein: CASSQGAGSLRERLTDTQYF. Written as DNA, the CDR3 is TGTGCCAGCAGCCAAGGGGCGGGTTCGCTTCGCGAGCGACTCACAGATACGCAGTATTTT.

This clonotype was seen ten or more times. The rearrangement joins TRBV7-9 to TRBJ2-3; D uncertain. CDR1 SEHNR and CDR2 FQNEAQ come from the germline V gene (reference sequence). Trimming pared 4 bases from V and 9 bases from J, leaving 8 bases between. There are 11 residues in the CDR3. CDR3 residues: CASSSPNTQYF. The CDR3 nucleotides read TGTGCCAGCAGCTCGCCCAACACGCAGTATTTT.

This clonotype was counted many times. The rearrangement joins TRBV20-1 to TRBJ2-3, with TRBD2 matching 13 bases. CDR3 length: 16 amino acids. Trimming removed 4 bases from V and 0 bases from J; junction bases left unmatched: 4. Germline loops: CDR1 DFQATT, CDR2 SNEGSKA (reference sequence). The CDR3: CSATRLAGGSTDTQYF. Here the CDR3 DNA reads TGCAGTGCTACCCGACTAGCGGGGGGCAGCACAGATACGCAGTATTTT.